This T cell receptor (beta chain) is drawn from a study of blood T cell repertoires in COVID-19. The data were produced by immunoSEQ multiplex PCR, yet TCRdb's version contains in-frame clones alone and is incomplete. Of around 220,000 clones detected, 84% appear once; the ten largest clones hold approximately 6.5%. Grouping used clinical history reported by participants in a survey and questionnaire. Germline CDR1 SGHTA, CDR2 FQGNSA. This CDR3 is 15 amino acids long. Trimming pared 5 bases from V and 13 bases from J, leaving 26 bases between. The sample taken for sequencing was PBMCs or T cells enriched from blood (not recorded which). The sequence derives from a woman in her 40s who had recovered from COVID-19. The rearrangement uses TRBV7-2 and TRBJ2-5; weak D call: TRBD1 (5 bases). CDR3 amino acids: CASSRSTDSSRIMYF. The CDR3 nucleotides are TGTGCCAGCAGCCGTTCGACAGACTCCTCTCGAATAATGTACTTC.